This T cell receptor (beta chain) was sequenced in a study of human T cells and chemical hapten exposure. The table lists this clonotype with many counts. Unfractionated whole blood served as the source for total RNA extraction. V shed 1 base and J shed 5 bases, with 19 bases lying between them. Germline CDR1 SEHNR, CDR2 FQNEAQ (reference sequence). CDR3 length: 17 amino acids. TCRdb passed the 5' RACE reads through MiXCR, listing each CDR3 protein once. The sample holds under 85,000 distinct CDR3 sequences, about 7.7% seen once. The J gene is TRBJ2-3, the V gene TRBV7-9; D perhaps matches TRBD1 (5 bases). This clonotype was obtained from a male donor in good health. CDR3 protein: CASSLVMGKGDGDTQYF. CDR3 bases: TGTGCCAGCAGCTTAGTCATGGGAAAAGGGGATGGAGATACGCAGTATTTT.